This T cell receptor (beta chain) came from a study of OX40 agonist ivuxolimab in advanced cancers. Study overall: At around 83% male, the cohort had a mean age of approximately 60 years, ranging from about 20 to 90. Whole-study findings and limits: The specificity for antigen of the expanded peripheral T cells was not determined. In the 0.1 to 3.0 mg/kg range, CD4+ and CD8+ blood T cells had expanded clonally by week 6. Clonal expansion among partial responders at 0.1-3.0 mg/kg ranked near the lowest.

This clone came up once. The antigen remains unidentified. Sequencing used immunoSEQ multiplex PCR; TCRdb keeps in-frame clones, though not all of them. The sample shows roughly 100,000 clones, about 85% of them seen only once. V gave up 5 bases and J gave up 1 base, with 11 bases separating them. This CDR3 region has 14 residues. The germline V gene encodes CDR1 SEHNR and CDR2 FQNEAQ (reference sequence). Sequencing was performed on CD4+ or CD8+ T cells sorted from blood, taken in a trial of the OX40 agonist ivuxolimab. This chain joins TRBV7-9 and TRBJ2-5; possibly TRBD1 for D (5 bases). The TCR originated in an adult with an advanced solid tumor such as melanoma, head and neck, liver or kidney cancer. In nucleotides, the CDR3 is TGTGCCAGCAGCACGACGGACACCCAAGAGACCCAGTACTTC. Amino acid sequence: CASSTTDTQETQYF.